This is a list of T cell receptor beta chains from one sample in a study of T-cell reconstitution after alpha-beta-depleted transplantation in children. TCRdb called the PCR reads again in MiXCR, with one record for every CDR3 protein. The sample lists over 100,000 distinct CDR3 sequences; about 9.3% were seen once. This sample comprised PBMCs, obtained before TCRalphabeta/CD19-depleted stem cell transplant. The receptors shown here come from a boy aged 2 to 10 with acute lymphoblastic leukemia, due to receive a stem cell transplant. Each CDR3 is given with its conserved first and last residue. D genes are given only for firm matches. Not every row has a clone size; where given, it reads once, few, many or a size class.

j_gene,abundance,v_gene,d_gene,CDR3nt,CDR3aa
TRBJ2-5,few,TRBV5-1,-,TGCGCCAGCACCAGGGGAAACCAAGAGACCCAGTACTTC,CASTRGNQETQYF
TRBJ2-2,many,TRBV20-1,-,TGCAGTGCTAATATCCCCAGCAGGGGTTACTCTACCGGGGAGCTGTTTTTT,CSANIPSRGYSTGELFF
TRBJ1-2,many,TRBV5-5,TRBD1,TGTGCCAGCAGCCTTGATGGGCAGGGGGGCTATGGCTACACCTTC,CASSLDGQGGYGYTF
TRBJ1-1,few,TRBV14,-,TGTGCCAGCAGCCCAAGAGATTGGGGGAACACTGAAGCTTTCTTT,CASSPRDWGNTEAFF
TRBJ2-2,-,TRBV7-2,TRBD2,TGTGCCAGCAGCTTCACTAGCGGGATGGACACCGGGGAGCGGTTTTTT,CASSFTSGMDTGERFF
TRBJ2-7,few,TRBV20-1,TRBD1,TGCAGTGCAGAACTGGACAGGGGGACCTACGAGCAGTACTTC,CSAELDRGTYEQYF
TRBJ2-7,-,TRBV11-2,-,TGTGCCAGCAGCTTAGTCCATGGCTACGAGCAGTACTTC,CASSLVHGYEQYF
TRBJ2-5,-,TRBV7-9,TRBD2,TGTGCCAGCATCGGGAGGGGTAGGAGCCAAGAGACCCAGTACTTC,CASIGRGRSQETQYF
TRBJ2-2,-,TRBV11-2,TRBD2,TGTGCCAGCAGCTTAGTACAGCCCGGACTAGCGGATAACACCGGGGAGCTGTTTTTT,CASSLVQPGLADNTGELFF
TRBJ2-1,-,TRBV12-3/TRBV12-4,TRBD1,TGTGCCAGCACCCCATCCGGGACAGGGATCTACAATGAGCAGTTCTTC,CASTPSGTGIYNEQFF
TRBJ1-1,-,TRBV29-1,TRBD1,TGCAGCTCAAGGGGACAGGGCAACACTGAAGCTTTCTTT,CSSRGQGNTEAFF
TRBJ2-2,few,TRBV5-4,TRBD1,TGTGCCAGCGGCTCGGGACAGCGCGGGGAGCTGTTTTTT,CASGSGQRGELFF
TRBJ2-4,-,TRBV28,-,TGTGCCAGCAGGGCCACGCTGGGCATTCAGTACTTC,CASRATLGIQYF
TRBJ2-1,few,TRBV28,-,TGTGCCAGCAGGACTAGGGGCTCCTACAATGAGCAGTTCTTC,CASRTRGSYNEQFF
TRBJ2-3,few,TRBV30,-,TGTGCCTGGGCCCGGTTCGATACGCAGTATTTT,CAWARFDTQYF